These 5 T cell receptor beta chains were all obtained from the same sample, sequenced in a study of human T cells and chemical hapten exposure. Each CDR3 protein gets one entry after TCRdb re-called the RACE reads with MiXCR. Of fewer than 200,000 distinct CDR3 sequences listed, 25% to 35% are singletons. Noted time point: patch test 3, about 24 weeks after DPC sensitization. Treatment defined: therapeutic diphenylcyclopropenone sensitization with weekly scalp DPC. The material was whole blood, obtained in connection with sensitization to the hapten diphenylcyclopropenone (DPC). Receptor source: a woman younger than 30 with alopecia areata. Some clones in this sample may be carry-over from other donors' samples.

The genes are TRBV4-3 and TRBJ1-1; 9 bases match TRBD1. V gave up 5 bases and J gave up 5 bases; unmatched junction bases: 6. The CDR3 is made up of 14 amino acids. Germline-derived CDR1 and CDR2 are LGHNA and YSLEER. This CDR3 is CASSGDRVETEAFF. Written as DNA, the CDR3 is TGCGCCAGCAGCGGGGACAGGGTTGAGACTGAAGCTTTCTTT.

There are a few counts of this clonotype. This rearrangement joins TRBV4-2 to TRBJ1-2, with D uncertain. The CDR3 has 13 amino acids. Deletions cut 6 bases from V and 4 bases from J, with 12 bases between. Per the germline V gene, CDR1 is LGHNA and CDR2 is YNFKEQ. The CDR3 here is CASRGSLVYGYTF. DNA of the CDR3: TGTGCCAGCAGGGGGAGCTTGGTCTATGGCTACACCTTC.

As for this clonotype: Given the absence of the conserved phenylalanine or tryptophan at the CDR3 end, a read error is likely. The genes are TRBV12-3 or TRBV12-4 and TRBJ2-1; D is uncertain. The CDR3 is made up of 14 amino acids. Trimming shortened V by 2 bases and J by 0 bases, and 5 bases separated the two germline ends. The CDR3 loop is CASSLLSSYNEQFS. CDR3 bases: TGTGCCAGCAGTTTACTAAGCTCCTACAATGAGCAGTTCTCC.

This rearrangement joins TRBV7-2 to TRBJ2-3; D might be TRBD2 (6 bases). The CDR3 has 15 residues. Trimming pared 5 bases from V and 2 bases from J, leaving 14 bases between. CDR1 is SGHTA and CDR2 is FQGNSA in the germline V gene. DNA for the CDR3: TGTGCCAGCAGCCTGAGACTAGGCTTCACAGATACGCAGTATTTT. It yields the protein CASSLRLGFTDTQYF.

The gene calls are TRBV25-1 and TRBJ1-2; weak D call: TRBD1 (6 bases). This CDR3 is built from 15 residues. CDR1 is MGHDK and CDR2 is SYGVNS in the germline V gene. V dropped 2 bases and J dropped 3 bases, with 13 bases sitting between them. This CDR3 reads CASSERERGDYGYTF. The CDR3 nucleotides read TGTGCCAGCAGTGAAAGAGAGAGGGGGGACTATGGCTACACCTTC.